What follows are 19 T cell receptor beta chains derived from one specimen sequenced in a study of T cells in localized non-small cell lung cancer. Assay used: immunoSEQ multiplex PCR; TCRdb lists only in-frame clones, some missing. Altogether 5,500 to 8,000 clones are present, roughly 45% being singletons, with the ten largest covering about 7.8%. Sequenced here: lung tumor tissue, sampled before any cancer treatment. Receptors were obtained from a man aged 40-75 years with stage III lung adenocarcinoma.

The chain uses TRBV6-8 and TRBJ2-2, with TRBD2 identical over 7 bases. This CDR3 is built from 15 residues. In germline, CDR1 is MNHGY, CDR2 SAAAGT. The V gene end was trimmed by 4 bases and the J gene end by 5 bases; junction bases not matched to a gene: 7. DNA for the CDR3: TGTGCCAGCAGTTCTCTTTTGCGGGGGACCGGGGAGCTGTTTTTT. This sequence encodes CASSSLLRGTGELFF.

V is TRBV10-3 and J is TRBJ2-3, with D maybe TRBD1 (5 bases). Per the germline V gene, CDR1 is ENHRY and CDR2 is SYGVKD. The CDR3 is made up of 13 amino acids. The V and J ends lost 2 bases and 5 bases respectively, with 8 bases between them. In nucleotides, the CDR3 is TGTGCCATCAGTGAGCAAGGGGTAGATACGCAGTATTTT. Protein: CAISEQGVDTQYF.

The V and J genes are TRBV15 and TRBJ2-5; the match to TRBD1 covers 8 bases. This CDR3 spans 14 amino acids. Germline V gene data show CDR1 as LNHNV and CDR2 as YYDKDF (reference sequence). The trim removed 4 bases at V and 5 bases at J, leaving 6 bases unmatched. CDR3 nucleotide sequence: TGTGCCACCAGCATGGACAGGGCGATTGAGACCCAGTACTTC. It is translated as CATSMDRAIETQYF.

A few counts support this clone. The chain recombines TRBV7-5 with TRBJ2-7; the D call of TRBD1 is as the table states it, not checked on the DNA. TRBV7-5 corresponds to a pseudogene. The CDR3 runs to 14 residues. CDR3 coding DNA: TGTGCCAGCAGCCAAGGGGCCCGGTCCTACGAGCAGTACTTC. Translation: CASSQGARSYEQYF.

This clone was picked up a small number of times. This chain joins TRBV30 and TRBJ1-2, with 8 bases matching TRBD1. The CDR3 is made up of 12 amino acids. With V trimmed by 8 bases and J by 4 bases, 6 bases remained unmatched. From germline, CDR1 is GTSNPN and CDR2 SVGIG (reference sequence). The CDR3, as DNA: TGTGCCGGACAGGGTGAGGTCTATGGCTACACCTTC. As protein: CAGQGEVYGYTF.

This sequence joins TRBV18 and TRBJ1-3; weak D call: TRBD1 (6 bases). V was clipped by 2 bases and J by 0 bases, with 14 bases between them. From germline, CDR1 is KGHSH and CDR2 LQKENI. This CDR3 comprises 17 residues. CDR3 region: CASSPIGGSPSGNTIYF. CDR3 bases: TGTGCCAGCTCACCAATTGGGGGCAGTCCCTCTGGAAACACCATATATTTT.

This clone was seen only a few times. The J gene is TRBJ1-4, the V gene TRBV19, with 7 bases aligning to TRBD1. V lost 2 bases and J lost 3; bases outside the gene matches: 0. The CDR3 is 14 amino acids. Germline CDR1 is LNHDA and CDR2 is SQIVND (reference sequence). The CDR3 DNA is TGTGCCAGTAGTATACAGGGGGCTAATGAAAAACTGTTTTTT. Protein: CASSIQGANEKLFF. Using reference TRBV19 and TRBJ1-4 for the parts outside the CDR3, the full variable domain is DGGITQSPKYLFRKEGQNVTLSCEQNLNHDAMYWYRQDPGQGLRLIYYSQIVNDFQKGDIAEGYSVSREKKESFPLTVTSAQKNPTAFYLCASSIQGANEKLFFGSGTQLSVL.

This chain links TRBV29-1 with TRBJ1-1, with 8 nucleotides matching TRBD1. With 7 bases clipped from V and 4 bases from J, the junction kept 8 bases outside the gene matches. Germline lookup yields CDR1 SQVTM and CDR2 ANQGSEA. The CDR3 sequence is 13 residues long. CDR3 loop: CSGGQGGATEAFF. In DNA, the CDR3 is TGCAGCGGTGGACAGGGAGGGGCCACTGAAGCTTTCTTT.

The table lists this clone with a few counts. The CDR3 DNA reads as TGTGCCAGTAGCTATACTAGCGGGGGTACTGGGGAGCTGTTTTTT. Translated, it gives CASSYTSGGTGELFF. The chain employs TRBV19 and TRBJ2-2, with 11 bases lining up with TRBD2. The CDR3 is 15 amino acids. Germline V gene lookup returns CDR1 LNHDA and CDR2 SQIVND (reference sequence). Trimming took 6 bases from V and 8 from J; bases not matched to a gene: 8.

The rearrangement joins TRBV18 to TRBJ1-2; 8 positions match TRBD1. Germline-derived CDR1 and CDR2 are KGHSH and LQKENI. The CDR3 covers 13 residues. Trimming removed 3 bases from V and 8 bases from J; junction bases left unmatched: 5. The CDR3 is CASSPTGEWGYTF. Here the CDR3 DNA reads TGTGCCAGCTCACCGACAGGGGAATGGGGCTACACCTTC.

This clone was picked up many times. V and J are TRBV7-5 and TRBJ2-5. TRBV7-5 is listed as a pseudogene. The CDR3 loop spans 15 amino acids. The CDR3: CASSLVAGGGETQYF. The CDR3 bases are TGTGCCAGCAGCTTAGTGGCAGGGGGGGGAGAGACCCAGTACTTC.

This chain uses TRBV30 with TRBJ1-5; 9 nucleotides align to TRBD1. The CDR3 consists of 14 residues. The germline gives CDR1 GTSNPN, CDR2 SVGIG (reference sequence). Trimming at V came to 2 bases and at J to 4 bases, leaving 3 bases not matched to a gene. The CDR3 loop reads CAWSIGTGNQPQHF. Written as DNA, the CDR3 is TGTGCCTGGAGTATCGGGACAGGGAATCAGCCCCAGCATTTT.

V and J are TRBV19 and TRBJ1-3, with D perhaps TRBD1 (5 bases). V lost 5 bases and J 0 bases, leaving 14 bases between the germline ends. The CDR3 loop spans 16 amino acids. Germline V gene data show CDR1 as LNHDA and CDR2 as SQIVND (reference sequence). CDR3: CASSLGHVSSGNTIYF. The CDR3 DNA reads TGTGCCAGTAGTCTTGGACACGTCTCCTCTGGAAACACCATATATTTT.

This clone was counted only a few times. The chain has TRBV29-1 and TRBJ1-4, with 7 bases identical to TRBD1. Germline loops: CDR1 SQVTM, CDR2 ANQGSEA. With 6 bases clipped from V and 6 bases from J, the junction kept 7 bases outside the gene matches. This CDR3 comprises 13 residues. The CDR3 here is CSVNYDRDEKLFF. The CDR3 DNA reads TGCAGCGTCAACTATGACAGGGATGAAAAACTGTTTTTT.

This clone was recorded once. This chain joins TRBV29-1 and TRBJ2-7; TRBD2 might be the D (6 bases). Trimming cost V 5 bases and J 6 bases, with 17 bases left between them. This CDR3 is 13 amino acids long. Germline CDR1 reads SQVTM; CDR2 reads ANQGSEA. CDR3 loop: CSVLQGLRGEQYF. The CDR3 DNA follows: TGCAGCGTTCTACAAGGACTAAGGGGCGAGCAGTACTTC.

In nucleotides, the CDR3 is TGTGCCAGCTCACTAGACCGAGGCGGGACCCAGTACTTC. Protein product: CASSLDRGGTQYF. The chain couples TRBV18 to TRBJ2-5, with no clear D. This CDR3 has 13 residues. Trimming took off 4 bases at V and 7 bases at J, with 13 bases between the two ends. The germline CDR1 and CDR2 sequences are KGHSH and LQKENI. Full variable domain (remainder filled in from reference TRBV18 and TRBJ2-5): NAGVMQNPRHLVRRRGQEARLRCSPMKGHSHVYWYRQLPEEGLKFMVYLQKENIIDESGMPKERFSAEFPKEGPSILRIQQVVRGDSAAYFCASSLDRGGTQYFGPGTRLLVL.

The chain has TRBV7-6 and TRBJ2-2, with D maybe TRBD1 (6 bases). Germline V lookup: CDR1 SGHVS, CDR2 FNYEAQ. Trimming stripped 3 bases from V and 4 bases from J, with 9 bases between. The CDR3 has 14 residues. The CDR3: CASSLGHITGELFF. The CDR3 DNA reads TGTGCCAGCAGCTTGGGACACATCACCGGGGAGCTGTTTTTT.

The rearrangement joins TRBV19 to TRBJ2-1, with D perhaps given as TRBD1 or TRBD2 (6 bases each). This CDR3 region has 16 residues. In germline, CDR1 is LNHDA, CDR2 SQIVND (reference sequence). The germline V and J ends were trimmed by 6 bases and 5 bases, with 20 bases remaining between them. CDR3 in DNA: TGTGCCAGTAGACCCTCTGGGGGCGGGGCCCACAATGAGCAGTTCTTC. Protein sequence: CASRPSGGGAHNEQFF. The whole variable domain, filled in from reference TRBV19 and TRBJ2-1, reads DGGITQSPKYLFRKEGQNVTLSCEQNLNHDAMYWYRQDPGQGLRLIYYSQIVNDFQKGDIAEGYSVSREKKESFPLTVTSAQKNPTAFYLCASRPSGGGAHNEQFFGPGTRLTVL.

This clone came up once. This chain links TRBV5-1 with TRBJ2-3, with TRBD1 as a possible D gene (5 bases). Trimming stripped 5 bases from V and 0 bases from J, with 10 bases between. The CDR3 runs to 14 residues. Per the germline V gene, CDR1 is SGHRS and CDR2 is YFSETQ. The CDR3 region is CASRQEGSTDTQYF. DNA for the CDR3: TGCGCCAGCAGACAGGAAGGTAGCACAGATACGCAGTATTTT.